This T cell receptor (beta chain) is drawn from a study of T cell clonality in common variable immunodeficiency. Of note for this clone: What it binds is not known. The CDR3 end lies 3 residues beyond the end of the read and is filled in from the germline J gene.

Germline V lookup: CDR1 LNHDA, CDR2 SQIVND (reference sequence). CDR3 size: 14 residues. V lost 8 bases to trimming and J lost 1 base, with 14 bases between them. The repertoire was sequenced with immunoSEQ multiplex PCR; TCRdb's copy has only in-frame clones and lacks some. This repertoire holds fewer than 30,000 clones, and none appear only once. The study's findings and limits: Common variable immunodeficiency TCR beta sequences reportedly had fewer deletions and N-nucleotide insertions.

Input material: peripheral blood mononuclear cells. This TCR was sampled from a human donor with common variable immunodeficiency. The chain carries TRBV19 and TRBJ1-1; the D gene is possibly TRBD1 (6 bases). The covered CDR3 bases are TGTGCCAGTGGAACAGGGAGGCAGAACACTGAA. Translation gives CASGTGRQNTE. The whole CDR3 protein reads CASGTGRQNTEAFF.